This is a list of T cell receptor beta chains from one sample in a study of T cell responses to AZD1222 COVID-19 vaccine. Measured with immunoSEQ multiplex PCR; TCRdb has only the in-frame clones, and not every one. This table has roughly 150,000 clones, approximately 88% appearing once. The specimen comprised peripheral blood, sampled on day 0 of MenACWY control vaccination. These receptor sequences come from an adult in good health. The CDR3 runs from the conserved cysteine through the conserved F or W. The D gene is left open where the match is weak. Expanded clones get a size class; other rows say once, few or many, or leave the size out.

TRBD2 TRBJ2-1 once TRBV2 CASSLLAGLYNEQFF TGTGCCAGCTCTTTACTAGCGGGGTTATACAATGAGCAGTTCTTC
- TRBJ1-5 once TRBV4-3 CASSQDVGGDQPQHF TGCGCCAGCAGCCAAGACGTAGGGGGAGATCAGCCCCAGCATTTT
- TRBJ2-2 - TRBV3-1/TRBV3-2 CASSEYGSKGELFF TGTGCCAGCAGCGAATATGGGAGTAAAGGGGAGCTGTTTTTT
- TRBJ2-1 once TRBV10-2 CASSAPSRRSYNEQFF TGCGCCAGCAGTGCCCCTTCGCGGCGGTCCTACAATGAGCAGTTCTTC
TRBD1 TRBJ1-2 - TRBV7-2 CASSLRNLRTGPLPGYTF TGTGCCAGCAGCCTAAGAAATCTACGGACAGGCCCTCTACCTGGCTACACCTTC
TRBD2 TRBJ2-7 few TRBV28 CASRLPGLGDEQYF TGTGCCAGCAGATTACCGGGACTAGGGGACGAGCAGTACTTC
- TRBJ2-7 - TRBV6-5 CATSSGIRGIEQYF TGTGCCACCTCTTCAGGGATACGTGGAATCGAGCAGTACTTC
TRBD1 TRBJ2-1 - TRBV27 CASSLSQGAGDNEQFF TGTGCCAGCAGTTTATCGCAGGGGGCCGGGGACAATGAGCAGTTCTTC
- TRBJ1-6 - TRBV15 CATSPSRSPLHF TGTGCCACCAGCCCCTCCCGCTCACCCCTCCACTTT
TRBD1 TRBJ2-5 - TRBV28 CASSPQDRVETQYF TGTGCCAGCAGCCCCCAGGACAGGGTCGAGACCCAGTACTTC
TRBD2 TRBJ2-3 few TRBV7-3 CASSLASGRSDTQYF TGTGCCAGCAGCTTAGCTAGCGGGAGATCAGATACGCAGTATTTT
TRBD1 TRBJ1-1 few TRBV11-1 CASSLTGDTEAFF TGTGCCAGCAGCCTGACAGGGGACACTGAAGCTTTCTTT